A single sample gave rise to the 5 T cell receptor beta chains below, sequenced in a study of T cell responses to AZD1222 COVID-19 vaccine. Profiling relied on immunoSEQ multiplex PCR, and the TCRdb table lists in-frame clones only, not all of them. In the table there are about 94,000 clones, approximately 87% of which are singletons. The sample was peripheral blood, taken 28 days after the second AZD1222 dose. The receptors stem from an adult who received the AZD1222 COVID-19 vaccine.

V is TRBV29-1 and J is TRBJ1-2; no clear D. The V end was cut by 7 bases, the J end by 1 base, with 22 bases between. The CDR3 has 16 amino acids. Germline CDR1 SQVTM, CDR2 ANQGSEA. As DNA, the CDR3 is TGCAGCGCTCAACCGACGGTAGGCAGCGGTAACTATGGCTACACCTTC. Translating gives CSAQPTVGSGNYGYTF.

The chain couples TRBV27 to TRBJ1-2; 9 bases agree with TRBD1. The germline V gene has CDR1 MNHEY and CDR2 SMNVEV (reference sequence). CDR3 size: 14 residues. J lost 3 bases, V lost 4 bases, and 3 bases had no gene match. The CDR3 DNA reads TGTGCCAGCAGTTCGGGACAGGGATACTATGGCTACACCTTC. Residues: CASSSGQGYYGYTF.

The CDR3 loop is CAISAVGTGGNQPQHF. CDR3 bases: TGTGCCATCAGTGCCGTTGGGACAGGGGGGAATCAGCCCCAGCATTTT. V gene TRBV10-3 combines with J gene TRBJ1-5, with 11 bases fitting TRBD1. Trimming at V came to 4 bases and at J to 4 bases, leaving 6 bases not matched to a gene. This CDR3 region has 16 residues. From germline, CDR1 is ENHRY and CDR2 SYGVKD.

The rearrangement links TRBV15 to TRBJ2-5, with 8 bases identical to TRBD1. The germline V gene has CDR1 LNHNV and CDR2 YYDKDF (reference sequence). V lost 5 bases and J lost 4; bases outside the gene matches: 9. CDR3 length: 15 amino acids. The CDR3 DNA reads TGTGCCACCAGCGGCCACAGGGGGACGGGAGAGACCCAGTACTTC. Amino acid sequence: CATSGHRGTGETQYF.

This clone was seen once. The rearrangement links TRBV21-1 to TRBJ2-1; the table gives TRBD2 as D, unverified against the DNA. TRBV21-1 constitutes a pseudogene. The CDR3 has 17 amino acids. The CDR3 region is CASSKAASGGRQDEQFF. Here the CDR3 DNA reads TGTGCCAGCAGCAAAGCTGCTAGCGGGGGCCGGCAGGATGAGCAGTTCTTC.